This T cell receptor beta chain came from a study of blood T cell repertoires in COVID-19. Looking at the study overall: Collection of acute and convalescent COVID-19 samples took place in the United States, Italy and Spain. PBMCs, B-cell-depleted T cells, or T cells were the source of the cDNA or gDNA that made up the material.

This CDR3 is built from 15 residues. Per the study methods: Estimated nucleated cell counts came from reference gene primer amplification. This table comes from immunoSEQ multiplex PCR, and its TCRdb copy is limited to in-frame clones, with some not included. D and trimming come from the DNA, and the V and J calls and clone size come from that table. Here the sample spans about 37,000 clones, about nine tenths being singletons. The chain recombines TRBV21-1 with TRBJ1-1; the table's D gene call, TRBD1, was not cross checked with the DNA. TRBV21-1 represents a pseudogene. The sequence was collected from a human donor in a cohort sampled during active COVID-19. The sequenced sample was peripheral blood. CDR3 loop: CASQTKTGEATEAFF. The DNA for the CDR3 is TGTGCCAGCCAAACGAAGACAGGCGAGGCCACTGAAGCTTTCTTT.